This T cell receptor beta chain derives from a study of blood T cell repertoires in COVID-19. Study in general: PBMCs, B-cell-depleted T cells, or T cells were the source of the cDNA or gDNA that made up the material.

Source study methods: Amplification of reference gene primers was used by the study to estimate nucleated cell counts. Clones were read by immunoSEQ multiplex PCR, and TCRdb kept only the in-frame ones, dropping some. D and trimming were read from the DNA, whereas the V and J calls and clone size are those reported in that table. In the table there are 200,000 to 250,000 clones, about nine tenths of which are singletons. CDR1 and CDR2 from the germline V gene are LNHDA and SQIVND (reference sequence). Trimming took 3 bases from V and 4 from J; bases not matched to a gene: 2. This CDR3 is built from 13 residues.

This TCR came from a woman in her 40s with acute COVID-19. The rearrangement links TRBV19 to TRBJ1-1, with 7 bases lining up with TRBD1. Material: PBMCs or T cells enriched from blood (not recorded which). CDR3 sequence reads: CASSIRGVTEAFF. The DNA for the CDR3 is TGTGCCAGTAGTATCAGGGGGGTCACTGAAGCTTTCTTT.